This T cell receptor (beta chain) emerged from a study of T-cell reconstitution after alpha-beta-depleted transplantation in children. For TCRbeta, the library was prepared with unique molecular identifiers. TCRdb analysed the PCR reads with MiXCR anew, one entry per CDR3 protein. The sample lists hundreds of thousands of distinct CDR3 sequences; about 9.2% were seen once. This clonotype is labeled medium-sized. The receptor was derived from a human donor who donated a stem cell graft to a child with acute lymphoblastic leukemia. Specimen: PBMCs from the stem cell graft donor, collected from the stem cell graft.

The CDR3 region has the DNA TGTGCCAGCAGTTCCACTCGGACGGGAAACACCATATATTTT. This gives the protein CASSSTRTGNTIYF. The chain uses TRBV12-3 or TRBV12-4 and TRBJ1-3; no clear D. This CDR3 spans 14 amino acids. Trimming removed 4 bases from V and 4 bases from J, with 11 bases in between.